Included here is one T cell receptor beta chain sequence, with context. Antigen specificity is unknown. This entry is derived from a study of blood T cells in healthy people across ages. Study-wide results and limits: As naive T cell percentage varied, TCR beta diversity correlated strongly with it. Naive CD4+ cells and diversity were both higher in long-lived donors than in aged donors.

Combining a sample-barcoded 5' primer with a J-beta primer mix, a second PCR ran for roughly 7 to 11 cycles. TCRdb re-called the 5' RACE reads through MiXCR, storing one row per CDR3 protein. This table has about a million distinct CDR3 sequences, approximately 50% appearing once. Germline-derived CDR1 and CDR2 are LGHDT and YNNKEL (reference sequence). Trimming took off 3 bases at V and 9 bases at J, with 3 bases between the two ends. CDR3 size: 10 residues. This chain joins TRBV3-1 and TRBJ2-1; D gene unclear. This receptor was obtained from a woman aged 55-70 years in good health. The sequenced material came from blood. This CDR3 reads CASSQTEQFF. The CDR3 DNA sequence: TGTGCCAGCAGCCAGACTGAGCAGTTCTTC.